One T cell receptor beta chain is described in this entry. Membership in each cohort depended on participant-reported clinical history. Original data processing: For nucleated cells, counts were estimated from reference gene primer amplification. Libraries were prepared by immunoSEQ multiplex PCR; TCRdb keeps only in-frame clonotypes and omits some of them. The DNA was the basis for D and trimming; V, J and clone size are from that table. The sample contains about 330,000 clones, approximately 89% of which appear only once. The sample originates from a study of blood T cell repertoires in COVID-19. On the study more broadly: Italy, Spain and the United States were the sources of the convalescent and acute COVID-19 samples. T cells, B-cell-depleted T cells, or PBMCs provided the cDNA or gDNA that served as material.

Specimen: PBMCs or T cells enriched from blood (not recorded which). The TCR comes from a young man who had recovered from COVID-19.

CDR3 coding DNA: TGCAGTGCTAGTTCGGGGAACACTGAAGCTTTCTTT. This sequence encodes CSASSGNTEAFF. The V gene is TRBV20-1, the J gene TRBJ1-1; D is uncertain. The CDR3 totals 12 residues. Looked up from germline, CDR1 is DFQATT and CDR2 is SNEGSKA (reference sequence). V gave up 3 bases and J gave up 1 base, with 6 bases separating them.